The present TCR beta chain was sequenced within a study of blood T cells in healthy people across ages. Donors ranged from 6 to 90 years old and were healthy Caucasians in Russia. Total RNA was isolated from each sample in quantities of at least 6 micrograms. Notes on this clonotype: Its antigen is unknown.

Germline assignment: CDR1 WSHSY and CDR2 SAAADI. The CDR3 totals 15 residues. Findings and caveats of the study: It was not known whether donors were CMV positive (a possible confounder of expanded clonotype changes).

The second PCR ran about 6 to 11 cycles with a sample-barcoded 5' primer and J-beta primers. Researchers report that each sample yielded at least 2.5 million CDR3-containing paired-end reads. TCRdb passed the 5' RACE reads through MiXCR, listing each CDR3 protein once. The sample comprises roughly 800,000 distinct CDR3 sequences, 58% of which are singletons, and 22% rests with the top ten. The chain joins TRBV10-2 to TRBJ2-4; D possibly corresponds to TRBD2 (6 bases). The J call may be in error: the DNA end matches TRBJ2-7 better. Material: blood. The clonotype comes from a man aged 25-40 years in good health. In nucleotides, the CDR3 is TGCGCCAGCAGCCTAAAGGCGGGACTCAACTACGAGCAGTACTTC. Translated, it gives CASSLKAGLNYEQYF.